What follows is one T cell receptor beta chain and its context. Its target is unknown. Via MiXCR, TCRdb re-called the 5' RACE reads, giving one row per CDR3 protein. The table has 450,000 to 650,000 distinct CDR3 sequences, about 20% seen once; the top ten hold 7.5% to 9.5%. The sample originates from a study of T-cell memory formation after mild COVID-19. Turning to the study itself: Largely donor-specific TCR clusters were found.

V lost 6 bases and J 2 bases, leaving 8 bases between the germline ends. Per the germline V gene, CDR1 is MNHNS and CDR2 is SASEGT. This CDR3 comprises 13 residues. Findings of the study overall: Nothing showed for sure that second-wave clones peaking on day 37 were SARS-CoV-2 specific. Detection of some responders pre-infection suggested pre-existing cross-reactive memory T cells participated.

This TCR was recovered from an adult woman who had mild COVID-19 (a few samples of this study predate the infection). Cell type and time point are not known. The chain uses TRBV6-1 and TRBJ2-1; perhaps D is TRBD1 or TRBD2 (5 bases each). Sequencing was performed on PBMCs or a T cell subset sorted from them (not recorded which). The CDR3 region has the DNA TGTGCCAGCAGGGGGGAGCCCTACAATGAGCAGTTCTTC. Translation gives CASRGEPYNEQFF.